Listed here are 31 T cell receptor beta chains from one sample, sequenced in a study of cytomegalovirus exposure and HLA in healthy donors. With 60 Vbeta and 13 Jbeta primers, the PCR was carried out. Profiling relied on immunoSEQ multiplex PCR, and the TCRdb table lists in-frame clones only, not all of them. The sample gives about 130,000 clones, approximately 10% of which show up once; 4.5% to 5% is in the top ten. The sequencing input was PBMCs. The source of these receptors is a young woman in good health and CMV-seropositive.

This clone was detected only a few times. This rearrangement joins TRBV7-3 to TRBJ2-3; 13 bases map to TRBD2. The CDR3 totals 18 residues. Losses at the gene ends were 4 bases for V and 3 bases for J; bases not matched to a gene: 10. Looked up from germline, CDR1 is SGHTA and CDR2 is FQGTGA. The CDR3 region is CASSSPGTSGMKTDTQYF. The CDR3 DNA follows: TGTGCCAGCAGCTCCCCCGGGACTAGCGGGATGAAGACAGATACGCAGTATTTT.

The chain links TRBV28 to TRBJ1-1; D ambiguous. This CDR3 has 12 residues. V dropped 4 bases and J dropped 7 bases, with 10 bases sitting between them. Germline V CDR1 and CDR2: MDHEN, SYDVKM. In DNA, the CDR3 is TGTGCCAGCAGTTCCCTTCCCGGTGAAGCTTTCTTT. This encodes CASSSLPGEAFF.

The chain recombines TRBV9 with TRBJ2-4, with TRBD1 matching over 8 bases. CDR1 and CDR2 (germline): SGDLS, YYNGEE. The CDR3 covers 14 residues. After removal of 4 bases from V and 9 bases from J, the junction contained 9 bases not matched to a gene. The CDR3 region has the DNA TGTGCCAGCAGCACGACAGGGGAGAAAGCCATTCAGTACTTC. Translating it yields CASSTTGEKAIQYF.

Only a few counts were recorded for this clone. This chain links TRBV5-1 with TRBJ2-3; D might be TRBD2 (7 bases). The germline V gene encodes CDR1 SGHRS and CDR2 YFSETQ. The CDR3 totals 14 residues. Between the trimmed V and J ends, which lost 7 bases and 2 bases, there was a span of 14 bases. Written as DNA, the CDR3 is TGCGCCAGCTCGGGGGGCCAACTCACAGATACGCAGTATTTT. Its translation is CASSGGQLTDTQYF.

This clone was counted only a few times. As DNA, the CDR3 is TGTGCCAGCTCCATACCAGGGGGGAGCAATCAGCCCCAGCATTTT. This gives the protein CASSIPGGSNQPQHF. This chain connects TRBV5-8 to TRBJ1-5; TRBD1 agrees at 7 bases. Germline trimming cut 7 bases from V and 1 base from J; bases unmatched to any gene: 8. Per the germline V gene, CDR1 is SGHTS and CDR2 is YDEGEE. The CDR3 is 15 residues long. The full variable domain, with the rest looked up from reference TRBV5-8 and TRBJ1-5, is EAGVTQSPTHLIKTRGQQATLRCSPISGHTSVYWYQQALGLGLQFLLWYDEGEERNRGNFPPRFSGRQFPNYSSELNVNALELEDSALYLCASSIPGGSNQPQHFGDGTRLSIL.

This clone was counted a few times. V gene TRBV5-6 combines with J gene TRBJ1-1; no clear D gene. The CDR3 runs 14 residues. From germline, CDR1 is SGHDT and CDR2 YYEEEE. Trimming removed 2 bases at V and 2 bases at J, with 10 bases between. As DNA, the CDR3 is TGTGCCAGCAGCTTCGAGGGAGTAAACACTGAAGCTTTCTTT. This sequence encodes CASSFEGVNTEAFF. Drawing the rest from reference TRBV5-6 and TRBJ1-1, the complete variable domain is DAGVTQSPTHLIKTRGQQVTLRCSPKSGHDTVSWYQQALGQGPQFIFQYYEEEERQRGNFPDRFSGHQFPNYSSELNVNALLLGDSALYLCASSFEGVNTEAFFGQGTRLTVV.

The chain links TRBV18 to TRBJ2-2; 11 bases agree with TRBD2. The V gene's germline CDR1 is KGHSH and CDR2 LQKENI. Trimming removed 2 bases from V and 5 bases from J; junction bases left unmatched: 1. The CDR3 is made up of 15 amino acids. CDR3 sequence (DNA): TGTGCCAGCTCACCAAGGACTAGCGGGACCGGGGAGCTGTTTTTT. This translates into CASSPRTSGTGELFF.

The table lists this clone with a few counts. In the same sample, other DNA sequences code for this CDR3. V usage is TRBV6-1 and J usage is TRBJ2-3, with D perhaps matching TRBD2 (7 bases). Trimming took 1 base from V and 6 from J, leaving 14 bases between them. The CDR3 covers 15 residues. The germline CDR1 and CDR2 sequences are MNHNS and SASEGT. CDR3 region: CASSEGGLRGDTQYF. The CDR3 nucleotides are TGTGCCAGCAGTGAAGGGGGACTAAGGGGGGATACGCAGTATTTT.

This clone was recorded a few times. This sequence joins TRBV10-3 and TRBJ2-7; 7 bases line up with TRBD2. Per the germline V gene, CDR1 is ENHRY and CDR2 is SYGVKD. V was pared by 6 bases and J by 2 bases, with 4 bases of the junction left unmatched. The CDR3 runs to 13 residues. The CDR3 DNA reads TGTGCCATCAGGGAGGCGGGGGCCTACGAGCAGTACTTC. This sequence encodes CAIREAGAYEQYF.

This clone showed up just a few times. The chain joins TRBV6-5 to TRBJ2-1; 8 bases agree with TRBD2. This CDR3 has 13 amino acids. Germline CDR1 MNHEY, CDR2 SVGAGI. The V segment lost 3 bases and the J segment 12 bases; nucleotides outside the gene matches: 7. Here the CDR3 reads CASSYRGGLGQFF. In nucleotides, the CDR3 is TGTGCCAGCAGTTATCGGGGGGGTCTTGGGCAGTTCTTC.

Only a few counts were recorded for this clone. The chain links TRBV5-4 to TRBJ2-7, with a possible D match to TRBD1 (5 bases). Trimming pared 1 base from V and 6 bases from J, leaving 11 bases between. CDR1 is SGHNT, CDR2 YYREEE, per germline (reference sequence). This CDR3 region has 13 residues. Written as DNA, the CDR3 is TGTGCCAGCAGCTTGCAGGGAACCTTCGAGCAGTACTTC. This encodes CASSLQGTFEQYF.

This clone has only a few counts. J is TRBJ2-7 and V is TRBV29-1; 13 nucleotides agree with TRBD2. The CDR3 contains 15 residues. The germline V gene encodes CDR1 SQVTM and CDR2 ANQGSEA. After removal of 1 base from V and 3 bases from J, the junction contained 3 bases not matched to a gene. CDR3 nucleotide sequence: TGCAGCGTTGAAGGGACTAGCGGGAGTAACTACGAGCAGTACTTC. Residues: CSVEGTSGSNYEQYF.

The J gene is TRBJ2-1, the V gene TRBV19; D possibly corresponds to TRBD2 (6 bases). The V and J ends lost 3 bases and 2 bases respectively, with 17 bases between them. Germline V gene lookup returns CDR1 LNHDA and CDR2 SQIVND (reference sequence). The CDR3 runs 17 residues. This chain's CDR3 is CASSMEGSALTYNEQFF. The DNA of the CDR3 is TGTGCCAGTAGTATGGAGGGTAGCGCCTTAACCTACAATGAGCAGTTCTTC.

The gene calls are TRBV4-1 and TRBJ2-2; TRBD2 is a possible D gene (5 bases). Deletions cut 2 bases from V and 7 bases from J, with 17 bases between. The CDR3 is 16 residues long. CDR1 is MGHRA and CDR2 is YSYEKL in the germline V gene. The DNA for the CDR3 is TGCGCCAGCAGCCAACCACTAGAACCCCTCGTCGGGGAGCTGTTTTTT. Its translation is CASSQPLEPLVGELFF.

DNA for the CDR3: TGTGCCAGCAGCCCGAGCGGGAGGGCCGCGGGGGAGAATACGCAGTATTTT. Translated: CASSPSGRAAGENTQYF. This chain connects TRBV13 to TRBJ2-3; TRBD2 agrees at 10 bases. V dropped 5 bases and J dropped 7; count of bases not matched to a gene: 15. Germline V CDR1 and CDR2: PRHDT, FYEKMQ (reference sequence). The CDR3 is made up of 17 amino acids.

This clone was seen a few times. The DNA for the CDR3 is TGTGCCAGCAGCCAGACCGGGACAGGGGGCCCCGGGGAGCTGTTTTTT. Residues: CASSQTGTGGPGELFF. V usage is TRBV7-9 and J usage is TRBJ2-2; 12 bases fit TRBD1. CDR1 SEHNR and CDR2 FQNEAQ come from the germline V gene (reference sequence). Trimming took 5 bases from V and 6 from J; bases not matched to a gene: 7. The CDR3 loop spans 16 amino acids.

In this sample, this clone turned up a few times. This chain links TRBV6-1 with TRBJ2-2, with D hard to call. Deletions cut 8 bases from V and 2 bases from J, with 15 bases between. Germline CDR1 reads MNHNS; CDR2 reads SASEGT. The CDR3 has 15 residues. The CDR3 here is CASLPDLPNTGELFF. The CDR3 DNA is TGTGCCAGCCTCCCAGATCTCCCCAACACCGGGGAGCTGTTTTTT.

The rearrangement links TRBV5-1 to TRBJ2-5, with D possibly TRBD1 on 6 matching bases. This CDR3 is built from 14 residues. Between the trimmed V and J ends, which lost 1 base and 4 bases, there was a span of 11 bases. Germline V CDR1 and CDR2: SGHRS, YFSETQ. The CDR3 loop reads CASSLPDSLETQYF. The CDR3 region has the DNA TGCGCCAGCAGCTTGCCGGACAGCCTAGAGACCCAGTACTTC.

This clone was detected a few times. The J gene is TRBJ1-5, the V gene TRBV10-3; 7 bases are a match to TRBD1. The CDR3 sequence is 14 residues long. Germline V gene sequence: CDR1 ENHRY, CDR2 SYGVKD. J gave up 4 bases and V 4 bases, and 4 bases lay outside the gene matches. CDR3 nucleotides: TGTGCCATCAGTGCTTGGGACAGAAATCAGCCCCAGCATTTT. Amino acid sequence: CAISAWDRNQPQHF.

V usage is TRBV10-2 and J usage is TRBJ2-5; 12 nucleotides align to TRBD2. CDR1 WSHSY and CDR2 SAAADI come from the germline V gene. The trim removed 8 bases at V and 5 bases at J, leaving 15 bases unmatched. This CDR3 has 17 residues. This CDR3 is CASAPLLTSGSTETQYF. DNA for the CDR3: TGCGCCAGCGCTCCCCTTCTGACTAGCGGGAGTACGGAGACCCAGTACTTC.

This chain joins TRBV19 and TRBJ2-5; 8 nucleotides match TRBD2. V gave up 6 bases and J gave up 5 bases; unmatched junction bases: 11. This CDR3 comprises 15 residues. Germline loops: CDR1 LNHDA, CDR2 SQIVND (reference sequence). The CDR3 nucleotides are TGTGCCAGTAGAGGGAGCGGGAGTAAATATGAGACCCAGTACTTC. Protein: CASRGSGSKYETQYF.

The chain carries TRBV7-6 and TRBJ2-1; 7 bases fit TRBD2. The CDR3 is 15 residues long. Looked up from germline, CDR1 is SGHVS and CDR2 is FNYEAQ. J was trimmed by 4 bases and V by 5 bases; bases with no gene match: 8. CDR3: CASSRDGTTYNEQFF. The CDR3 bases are TGTGCCAGCAGCCGGGACGGGACTACATACAATGAGCAGTTCTTC.

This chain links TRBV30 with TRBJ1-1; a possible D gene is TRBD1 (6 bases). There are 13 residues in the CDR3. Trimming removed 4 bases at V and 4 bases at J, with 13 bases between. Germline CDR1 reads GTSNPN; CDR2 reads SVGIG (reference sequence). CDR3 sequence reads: CAWIWGGVTEAFF. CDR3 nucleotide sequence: TGTGCCTGGATATGGGGGGGCGTCACTGAAGCTTTCTTT.

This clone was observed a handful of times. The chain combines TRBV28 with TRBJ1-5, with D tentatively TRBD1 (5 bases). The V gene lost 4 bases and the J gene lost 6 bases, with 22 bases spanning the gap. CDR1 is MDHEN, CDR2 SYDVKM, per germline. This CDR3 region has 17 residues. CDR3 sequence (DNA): TGTGCCAGCAGTTCAGGATGGGGCAGGGATTCGGGTCAGCCCCAGCATTTT. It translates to CASSSGWGRDSGQPQHF.

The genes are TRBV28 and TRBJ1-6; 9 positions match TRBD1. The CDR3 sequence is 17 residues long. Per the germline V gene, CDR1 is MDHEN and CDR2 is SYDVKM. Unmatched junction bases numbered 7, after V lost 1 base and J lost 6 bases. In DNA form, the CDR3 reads TGTGCCAGCAGTTTATCGGGACAGGGTTTGAGTAATTCACCCCTCCACTTT. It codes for CASSLSGQGLSNSPLHF. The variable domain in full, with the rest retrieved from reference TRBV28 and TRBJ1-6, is DVKVTQSSRYLVKRTGEKVFLECVQDMDHENMFWYRQDPGLGLRLIYFSYDVKMKEKGDIPEGYSVSREKKERFSLILESASTNQTSMYLCASSLSGQGLSNSPLHFGNGTRLTVT.

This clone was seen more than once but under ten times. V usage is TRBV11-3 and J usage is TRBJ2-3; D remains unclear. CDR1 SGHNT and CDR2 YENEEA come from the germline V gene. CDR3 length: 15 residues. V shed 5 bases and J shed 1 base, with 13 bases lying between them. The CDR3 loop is CASSALAVRTDTQYF. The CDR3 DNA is TGTGCCAGCAGCGCCCTGGCGGTTCGCACAGATACGCAGTATTTT.

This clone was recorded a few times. The CDR3 DNA reads TGCGCCAGCAGCATCGGGACATTCAAAGGCGACTATGGCTACACCTTC. This sequence encodes CASSIGTFKGDYGYTF. This chain uses TRBV5-1 with TRBJ1-2; weak D call: TRBD1 (6 bases). Trimming removed 4 bases from V and 3 bases from J, with 19 bases in between. The CDR3 covers 16 residues. From germline, CDR1 is SGHRS and CDR2 YFSETQ.

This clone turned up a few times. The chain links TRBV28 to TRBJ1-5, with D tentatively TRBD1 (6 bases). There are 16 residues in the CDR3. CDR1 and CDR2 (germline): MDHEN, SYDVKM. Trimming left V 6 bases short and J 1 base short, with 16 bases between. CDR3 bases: TGTGCCAGCAGAACCCTACAGGGTTGGAGCAATCAGCCCCAGCATTTT. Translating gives CASRTLQGWSNQPQHF. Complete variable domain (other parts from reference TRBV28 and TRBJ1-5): DVKVTQSSRYLVKRTGEKVFLECVQDMDHENMFWYRQDPGLGLRLIYFSYDVKMKEKGDIPEGYSVSREKKERFSLILESASTNQTSMYLCASRTLQGWSNQPQHFGDGTRLSIL.

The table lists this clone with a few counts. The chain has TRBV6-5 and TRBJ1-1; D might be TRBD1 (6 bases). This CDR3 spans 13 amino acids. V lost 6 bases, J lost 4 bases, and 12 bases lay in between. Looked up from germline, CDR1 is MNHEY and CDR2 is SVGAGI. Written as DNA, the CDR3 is TGTGCCAGCAGACCCGGGGGGCCCACTGAAGCTTTCTTT. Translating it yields CASRPGGPTEAFF.

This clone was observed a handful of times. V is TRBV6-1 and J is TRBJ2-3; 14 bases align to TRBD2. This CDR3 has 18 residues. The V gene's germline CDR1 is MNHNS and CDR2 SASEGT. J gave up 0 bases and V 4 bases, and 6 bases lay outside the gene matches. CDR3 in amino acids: CASSGGLAGVGSTDTQYF. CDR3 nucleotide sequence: TGTGCCAGCAGTGGGGGACTAGCGGGAGTAGGGAGCACAGATACGCAGTATTTT.

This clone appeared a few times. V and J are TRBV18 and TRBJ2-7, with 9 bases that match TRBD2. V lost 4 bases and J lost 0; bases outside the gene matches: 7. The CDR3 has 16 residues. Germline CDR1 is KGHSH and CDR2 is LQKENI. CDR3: CASSLGVAGVSYEQYF. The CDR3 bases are TGTGCCAGCTCACTCGGCGTAGCGGGAGTCTCCTACGAGCAGTACTTC.